These 20 T cell receptor beta chains were sequenced from one sample in a study of metastatic and nonmetastatic thyroid tumors. TCRdb re-called the PCR reads through MiXCR. The table lists 13,000 or so clones, around 29% of them singletons. No patient had received any treatment before thyroid surgery. The sample comprised blood. Receptor source: a female donor with papillary thyroid cancer or a benign thyroid nodule (not recorded which). Some clones in this sample may be carry-over from other donors' samples.

This clone is medium-sized within its sample. This chain joins TRBV18 and TRBJ2-3, with 11 bases identical to TRBD2. This CDR3 has 17 residues. The V and J ends lost 5 bases and 0 bases, in that order; junction bases with no gene match: 7. Looked up from germline, CDR1 is KGHSH and CDR2 is LQKENI. CDR3 nucleotides: TGTGCCAGCTCAGGACTAGCGGGCGACTCTAGCACAGATACGCAGTATTTT. Translation gives CASSGLAGDSSTDTQYF.

V gene TRBV4-3 combines with J gene TRBJ2-3; 13 bases align to TRBD2. Trimming removed 4 bases from V and 8 bases from J; junction bases left unmatched: 9. The CDR3 length is 16 residues. Germline CDR1 reads LGHNA; CDR2 reads YSLEER. The CDR3 loop reads CASSRLLAGGDGTQYF. CDR3 DNA sequence: TGCGCCAGCAGCCGATTACTAGCGGGAGGGGACGGTACGCAGTATTTT.

In nucleotides, the CDR3 is TGTGCCAGCAGCCCCGGTCCGGTGCGGGTCGAGCAGTACTTC. This gives the protein CASSPGPVRVEQYF. J is TRBJ2-7 and V is TRBV11-3, with D tentatively TRBD2 (5 bases). Trimming shortened V by 5 bases and J by 6 bases, and 17 bases separated the two germline ends. The germline CDR1 and CDR2 sequences are SGHNT and YENEEA. CDR3 length equals 14 residues.

The genes are TRBV7-6 and TRBJ2-2, with TRBD2 matching 13 bases. Germline V gives CDR1 SGHVS, CDR2 FNYEAQ. CDR3 length: 16 residues. V was pared by 2 bases and J by 5 bases, with 2 bases of the junction left unmatched. The CDR3 sequence: CASSLTGLAGTGELFF. The CDR3 region has the DNA TGTGCCAGCAGCTTAACGGGACTAGCGGGGACCGGGGAGCTGTTTTTT.

This clone has ten or more counts. The chain's CDR3 is CASSSSPRNDGELFF. The DNA for the CDR3 is TGTGCCAGCAGCTCGAGTCCTAGAAATGACGGGGAGCTGTTTTTT. The V and J genes are TRBV6-1 and TRBJ2-2; no clear D. The V gene's germline CDR1 is MNHNS and CDR2 SASEGT. Deletions cut 6 bases from V and 7 bases from J, with 18 bases between. There are 15 residues in the CDR3.

This clone has ten or more counts. The DNA is left out, because the CDR3 cannot be placed on it with certainty; the CDR3 is given as TCRdb lists it. This rearrangement joins TRBV10-1 to TRBJ1-1; the table's TRBD1 call for D was not verified on the DNA. Per the germline V gene, CDR1 is WNHNN and CDR2 is SYGVQD (reference sequence). The CDR3 length is 15 residues, termini included. The CDR3 sequence is CASSSSTGGVTEAFF.

By proportion, this clone is medium-sized. The V and J genes are TRBV27 and TRBJ2-6; possible D gene TRBD1, 6 bases. V lost 4 bases and J 1 base, leaving 11 bases between the germline ends. The CDR3 sequence is 16 residues long. Germline loops: CDR1 MNHEY, CDR2 SMNVEV (reference sequence). The CDR3 loop is CASSSLQGSGANVLTF. In DNA form, the CDR3 reads TGTGCCAGCAGTTCTCTCCAGGGGTCTGGGGCCAACGTCCTGACTTTC.

The genes are TRBV10-3 and TRBJ1-2, with 8 bases fitting TRBD1. CDR1 and CDR2 (germline): ENHRY, SYGVKD. The CDR3 runs to 17 residues. V lost 2 bases, J lost 1 base, and 9 bases stayed unmatched. CDR3 nucleotide sequence: TGTGCCATCAGTGAGGGACAGGGACCTCACCTTAACTATGGCTACACCTTC. Protein sequence: CAISEGQGPHLNYGYTF.

A note on this clone: At one end the junction does not follow the germline gene, possibly because of a read error. The chain links TRBV2 to TRBJ1-1; D is perhaps TRBD1 (5 bases). The CDR3 consists of 11 residues. Per the germline V gene, CDR1 is SNHLY and CDR2 is FYNNEI. CDR3 nucleotide sequence: TGTGCCAGGACAGAGAACACTGAAGCTATATTT. It specifies CARTENTEAIF. Full variable domain (missing parts from reference TRBV2 and TRBJ1-1): EPEVTQTPSHQVTQMGQEVILRCVPISNHLYFYWYRQILGQKVEFLVSFYNNEISEKSEIFDDQFSVERPDGSNFTLKIRSTKLEDSAMYFCARTENTEAIFGQGTRLTVV.

Sample share makes this clone medium-sized. V gene TRBV27 combines with J gene TRBJ1-2; possible D gene TRBD1, 5 bases. The germline CDR1 and CDR2 sequences are MNHEY and SMNVEV (reference sequence). The CDR3 extends over 13 amino acids. Trimming removed 6 bases from V and 2 bases from J, with 10 bases in between. The chain's CDR3 is CASRSAGNYGYTF. Written as DNA, the CDR3 is TGTGCCAGCAGAAGCGCAGGGAACTATGGCTACACCTTC.

This clone came up a few times. The rearrangement uses TRBV28 and TRBJ2-7, with TRBD2 matching 11 bases. With 8 bases clipped from V and 6 bases from J, the junction kept 6 bases outside the gene matches. There are 13 residues in the CDR3. Germline lookup yields CDR1 MDHEN and CDR2 SYDVKM. In DNA form, the CDR3 reads TGTGCCAGCCACTTAGCGGGAGGGCCCGAGCAGTACTTC. This encodes CASHLAGGPEQYF.

This clone was seen ten or more times. The J gene is TRBJ2-6, the V gene TRBV19, with TRBD1 identical over 7 bases. Germline CDR1 and CDR2: LNHDA and SQIVND (reference sequence). Trimming took 4 bases from V and 0 from J; bases not matched to a gene: 3. The CDR3 runs 16 residues. The CDR3 DNA reads as TGTGCCAGTAGTACGGACAGGCTCTCTGGGGCCAACGTCCTGACTTTC. Translated: CASSTDRLSGANVLTF. The whole variable domain, remainder taken from reference TRBV19 and TRBJ2-6, is DGGITQSPKYLFRKEGQNVTLSCEQNLNHDAMYWYRQDPGQGLRLIYYSQIVNDFQKGDIAEGYSVSREKKESFPLTVTSAQKNPTAFYLCASSTDRLSGANVLTFGAGSRLTVL.

The genes are TRBV20-1 and TRBJ2-3; 7 nucleotides align to TRBD2. Looked up from germline, CDR1 is DFQATT and CDR2 is SNEGSKA (reference sequence). Trimming removed 3 bases from V and 2 bases from J; junction bases left unmatched: 5. CDR3 length: 14 amino acids. CDR3 nucleotides: TGCAGTGCTAGGCTAGCGGAGATCACAGATACGCAGTATTTT. This gives the protein CSARLAEITDTQYF.

Only a few counts were recorded for this clone. V usage is TRBV6-5 and J usage is TRBJ1-2; a possible D gene is TRBD1 (5 bases). CDR1 is MNHEY and CDR2 is SVGAGI in the germline V gene. CDR3 length: 15 amino acids. V was shortened by 2 bases and J by 0 bases, with 10 bases between the two germline ends. CDR3 nucleotide sequence: TGTGCCAGCAGTTACCAGGGAAATTCTAACTATGGCTACACCTTC. Protein: CASSYQGNSNYGYTF.

This clone is judged medium-sized (0.01 to 0.1%). This chain links TRBV20-1 with TRBJ2-5; 8 bases line up with TRBD1. Germline V CDR1 and CDR2: DFQATT, SNEGSKA (reference sequence). The J segment lost 2 bases and the V segment lost 0 bases, leaving 8 bases of the junction unmatched. The CDR3 is 16 amino acids. CDR3 sequence reads: CSARDPSGGTQETQYF. The CDR3, as DNA: TGCAGTGCTAGAGACCCCTCAGGGGGCACACAAGAGACCCAGTACTTC.

The sample holds many counts of this clone. This chain uses TRBV2 with TRBJ2-3, with D uncertain. V lost 6 bases and J 11 bases, leaving 15 bases between the germline ends. Germline CDR1 is SNHLY and CDR2 is FYNNEI. The CDR3 covers 12 residues. Here the CDR3 DNA reads TGTGCCAGCAGGACTGTGGGCCTATGGCAGTATTTT. Translation: CASRTVGLWQYF.

By frequency in the sample, this clone is medium-sized. This rearrangement joins TRBV5-1 to TRBJ2-6; no reliable D call. Germline assignment: CDR1 SGHRS and CDR2 YFSETQ. V was shortened by 0 bases and J by 0 bases, with 7 bases between the two germline ends. The length of the CDR3 is 16 residues. CDR3 DNA sequence: TGCGCCAGCAGCTTGGCGGTGAGCTCTGGGGCCAACGTCCTGACTTTC. Protein: CASSLAVSSGANVLTF.

This clone was detected a few times. The chain employs TRBV6-2 or TRBV6-3 and TRBJ1-4; D may be TRBD1 (5 bases). The CDR3 is made up of 15 amino acids. Germline lookup yields CDR1 MNHEY and CDR2 SVGEGT. Between the trimmed V and J ends, which lost 0 bases and 4 bases, there was a span of 9 bases. CDR3 residues: CASSYSEGVNEKLFF. The CDR3 DNA sequence: TGTGCCAGCAGTTACTCAGAAGGGGTTAATGAAAAACTGTTTTTT.

A few counts support this clone. V is TRBV6-5 and J is TRBJ2-1; 12 nucleotides match TRBD2. There are 16 residues in the CDR3. J was trimmed by 10 bases and V by 2 bases; bases with no gene match: 9. From germline, CDR1 is MNHEY and CDR2 SVGAGI. CDR3 in DNA: TGTGCCAGCAGTTACGGGCTAGCGGGAGGGGGGACGGAGCAGTTCTTC. As protein: CASSYGLAGGGTEQFF.

The chain employs TRBV20-1 and TRBJ2-5; 16 nucleotides match TRBD2. V was clipped by 3 bases and J by 5 bases; unmatched bases: 9. This CDR3 is 17 amino acids long. Germline V gives CDR1 DFQATT, CDR2 SNEGSKA (reference sequence). The CDR3: CSAREGTSGRGSETQYF. CDR3 nucleotides: TGCAGTGCTAGGGAAGGGACTAGCGGGAGGGGGTCGGAGACCCAGTACTTC.